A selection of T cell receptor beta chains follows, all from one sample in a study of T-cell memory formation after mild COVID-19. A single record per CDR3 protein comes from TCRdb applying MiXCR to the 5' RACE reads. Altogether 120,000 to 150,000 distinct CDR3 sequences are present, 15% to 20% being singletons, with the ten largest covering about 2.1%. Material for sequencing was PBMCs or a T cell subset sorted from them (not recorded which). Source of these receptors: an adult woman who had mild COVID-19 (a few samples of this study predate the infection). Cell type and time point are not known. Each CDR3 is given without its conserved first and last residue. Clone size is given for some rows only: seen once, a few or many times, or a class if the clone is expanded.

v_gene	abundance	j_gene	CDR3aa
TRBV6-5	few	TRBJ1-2	ASSYSNPGQGRGGYT
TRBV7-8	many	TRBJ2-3	ASSSGLAGGLRDTQY
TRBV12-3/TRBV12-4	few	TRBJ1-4	ASSFRTGSKKLF
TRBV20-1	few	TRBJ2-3	SARVDWGRGDTDTQY
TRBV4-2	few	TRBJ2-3	ASSQRRAGGPTDTQY
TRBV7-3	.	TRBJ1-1	ASSQQGSMNTEAF
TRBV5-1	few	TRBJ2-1	ASSFVAGVTYNEQF
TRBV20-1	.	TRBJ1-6	SARDPRTGSPLH
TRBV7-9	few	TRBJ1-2	ASSLATNYGYT
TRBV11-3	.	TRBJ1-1	ASSRTSGTEAF
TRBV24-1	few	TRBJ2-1	ATSASVWTSGPQF
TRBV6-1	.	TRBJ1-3	ASSGGRSSGNTIY
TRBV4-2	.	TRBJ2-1	ASSQELAGYNEQF
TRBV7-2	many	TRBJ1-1	ASSLYTNTEAF
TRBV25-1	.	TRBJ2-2	ASSPPASTGELF
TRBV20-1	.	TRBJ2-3	SADAKTASTDTQY
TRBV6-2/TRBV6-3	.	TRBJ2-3	ASSYLSGRGDTQY
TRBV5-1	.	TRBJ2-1	ASSLDPSGRNEQF
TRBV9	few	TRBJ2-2	ASSVDPGYGELF
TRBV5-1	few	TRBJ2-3	ASSYFRLGTDTQY
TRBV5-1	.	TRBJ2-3	ASSLTSGRAFARAGDTQY
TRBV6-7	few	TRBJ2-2	ASSYPNSGGMFGELF
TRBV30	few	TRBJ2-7	AWRDINPPNEQY
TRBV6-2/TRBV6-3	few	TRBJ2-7	ASRRGRYEQY
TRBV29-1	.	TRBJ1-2	SVVTGTNYGYT
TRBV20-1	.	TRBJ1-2	SARENTGGNYGYT
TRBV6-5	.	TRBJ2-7	ASSYSGGRYEQY
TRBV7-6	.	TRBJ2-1	ASSLGTSADNEQF
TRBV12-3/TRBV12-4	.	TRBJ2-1	ASSFGFISGTPEQF
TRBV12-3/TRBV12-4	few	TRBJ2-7	ASSRWAARSYEQY
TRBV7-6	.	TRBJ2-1	ASSTYSSTVGEQF
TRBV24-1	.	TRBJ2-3	ATSDLHSGGAADTQY
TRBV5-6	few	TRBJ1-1	ASSFGHKNTEAF
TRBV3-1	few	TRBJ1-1	ASSQIWRGNTEAF
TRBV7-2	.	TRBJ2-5	ASSSSPGILKTQY
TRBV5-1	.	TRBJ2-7	ASSFRTDPAYEQY
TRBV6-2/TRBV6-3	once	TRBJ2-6	ASSGTIDSLIANVLT
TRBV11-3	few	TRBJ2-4	ASSLMGAENIQY
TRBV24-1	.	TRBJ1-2	ATSDSWRQPEGYT
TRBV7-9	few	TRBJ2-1	ASGYTLRNEQF
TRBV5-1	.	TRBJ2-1	ASSLQGGYEQF
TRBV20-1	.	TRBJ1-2	SALAPGQGPGYT
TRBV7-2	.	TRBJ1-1	ASSASWNTEAF
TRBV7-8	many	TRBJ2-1	ASSRPREAPTDEQF
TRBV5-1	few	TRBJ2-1	ASSLMVTGGNEQF
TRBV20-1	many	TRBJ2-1	SARDMWASGRLLSYNEQF
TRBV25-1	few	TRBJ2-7	ASSAHRGQGIGDSYEQY
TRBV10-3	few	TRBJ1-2	AISAGTESFGYT
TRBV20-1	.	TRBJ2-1	SASPGGLSEQF
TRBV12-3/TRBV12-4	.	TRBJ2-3	ASSILAGGDTQY
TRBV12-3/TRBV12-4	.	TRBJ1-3	ASSLGRAGNTIY
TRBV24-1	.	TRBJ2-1	ATSDAGTGGIEQF
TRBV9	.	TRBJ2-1	ASSFSPGLAGINEQF